The entry below gives a single TCR beta chain sequence along with its context. Data came from immunoSEQ multiplex PCR; TCRdb stores just in-frame clones and leaves some out. The sample includes about 7,100 clones, 90% to 95% of them seen just once. This specimen comes from a study of regulatory and conventional T cells in RAG deficiency. Genomic DNA came from blood regulatory T cells gated CD4+ CD25-high CD127-low. V lost 3 bases, J lost 3 bases, and 2 bases stayed unmatched. CDR3 length: 15 amino acids. Germline CDR1 SGHRS, CDR2 YFSETQ. These same records also appear under a second study, on regulatory T cells. This second study notes: The PCR used 52 TRBV and 13 TRBJ primers.

This chain connects TRBV5-1 to TRBJ2-1, with 11 bases lining up with TRBD2. Sequencing was performed on CD127- CD25+ CD4+ Tregs sorted from blood. The clonotype comes from a human donor in good health. The CDR3 is CASSSSGGNYNEQFF. CDR3 DNA: TGCGCCAGCAGCTCTAGCGGGGGGAACTACAATGAGCAGTTCTTC. Variable domain in full (rest from reference TRBV5-1 and TRBJ2-1): KAGVTQTPRYLIKTRGQQVTLSCSPISGHRSVSWYQQTPGQGLQFLFEYFSETQRNKGNFPGRFSGRQFSNSRSEMNVSTLELGDSALYLCASSSSGGNYNEQFFGPGTRLTVL.